The T cell receptor beta chain under discussion was sequenced for a study of T cells expressing NK-cell markers. Background on the study: Sorted CD3+CD56+NKG2C+, CD3+CD56+NKG2C- and CD3+CD56-NKG2C+ T-cell subsets were beta-chain profiled. With respect to HCMV, most of the eight sequenced donors were seropositive, and one was seronegative.

On this clonotype itself: As yet, its antigen is unknown.

The cDNA for TCR beta came from 5'RACE template switching with UMIs. Following a re-call of the 5' RACE reads, TCRdb has one entry per CDR3 protein and lacks DNA. The sample has some 460,000 distinct CDR3 sequences; the top ten hold 1.4%. General study results and limits: As a fraction of CD8+ T cells, dominant NKG2C+ clonotypes reached roughly 1.0-8% in 5 to 7 donors.

The germline V gene has CDR1 SGHTA and CDR2 FQGNSA. This CDR3 comprises 17 residues. The chain has TRBV7-2 and TRBJ2-3; no DNA is available, so the TRBD1 call from TCRdb remains unchecked. The receptor was isolated from a woman aged 45-65 years in good health. Sequenced sample: blood T cells: a sorted CD56 or NKG2C T cell subset, CD4+ or CD8+ T cells, or bulk PBMC T cells (not recorded which). The CDR3 loop is CASSLDLPGQGTDTQYF.